This TCR beta chain derives from a study of shared clonotypes between healthy human individuals. With respect to this clone: Its target is unknown. A much larger clone lies a single base off, so this may be a read error. Other DNA sequences in this sample translate to the same CDR3.

Whole-study findings and limits: Enrolling few donors narrowed the genetic and exposure-history diversity that was represented.

Donors comprised healthy HIV-negative adults lacking recent acute infections or vaccinations. Genomic DNA of each subset was evenly split across several immunoSEQ plates. Replicate PCRs for unsorted PBMC used around 270 ng DNA (approximately 30,000 T cell genomes). Sequencing was performed with immunoSEQ multiplex PCR; in TCRdb, only in-frame clones are kept and a portion is missing. The table includes a few hundred thousand clones, 70% to 80% detected once. Sample: PBMCs. This receptor was obtained from a middle-aged woman in good health. Some clones in this sample may be carry-over from other donors' samples.

The CDR3 here is CASSQDRAGYQPQHF. CDR3 in DNA: TGTGCCAGCAGCCAAGATAGGGCGGGGTATCAGCCTCAGCATTTT. The chain carries TRBV4-2 and TRBJ1-5; no reliable D call. The CDR3 extends over 15 amino acids. Germline assignment: CDR1 LGHNA and CDR2 YNFKEQ.